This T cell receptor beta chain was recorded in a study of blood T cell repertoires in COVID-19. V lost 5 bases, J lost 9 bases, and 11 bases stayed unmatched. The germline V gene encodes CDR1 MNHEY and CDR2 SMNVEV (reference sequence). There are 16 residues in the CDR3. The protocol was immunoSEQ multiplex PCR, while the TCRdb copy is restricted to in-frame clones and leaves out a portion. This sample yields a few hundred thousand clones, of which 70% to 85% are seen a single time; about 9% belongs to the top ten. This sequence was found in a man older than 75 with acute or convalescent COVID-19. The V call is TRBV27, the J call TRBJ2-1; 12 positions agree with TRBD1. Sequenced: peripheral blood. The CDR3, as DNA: TGTGCCAGCAGTCTGATCCCGGGACAGGGGGCGAGTGAGCAGTTCTTC. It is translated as CASSLIPGQGASEQFF.